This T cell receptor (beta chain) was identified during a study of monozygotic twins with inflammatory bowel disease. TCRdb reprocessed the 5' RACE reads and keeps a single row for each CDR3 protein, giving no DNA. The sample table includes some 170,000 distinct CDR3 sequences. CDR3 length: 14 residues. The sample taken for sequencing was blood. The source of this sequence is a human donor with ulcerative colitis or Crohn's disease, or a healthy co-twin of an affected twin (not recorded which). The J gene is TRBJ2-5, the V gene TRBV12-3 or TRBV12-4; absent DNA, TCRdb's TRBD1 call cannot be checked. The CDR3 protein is CASSLGDLMETQYF.